These 14 T cell receptor beta chains were all obtained from the same sample, sequenced in a study of Graves' ophthalmopathy and Graves' hyperthyroidism. RNA transcripts were the source from which TCR beta CDR3 regions were amplified. An initial RT-PCR round employing HTBI primers preceded a second-round multiplex PCR. TCRdb used MiXCR to reprocess the multiplex PCR reads, holding one entry per CDR3 protein. The data show some 1.1 million distinct CDR3 sequences, about 40% seen once. The sample consisted of peripheral blood or thyroid tissue (not recorded which). All receptors come from an adult man with Graves' hyperthyroidism.

A word on this clonotype: At one boundary the junction diverges from the germline segment, which might be a read error. The CDR3 DNA reads as TGTGCCAGCGGCTTCTCAGGGGGTGCATCCTACGAGCAGTACTTC. As protein: CASGFSGGASYEQYF. J is TRBJ2-7 and V is TRBV11-2, with 7 bases lining up with TRBD1. The germline CDR1 and CDR2 sequences are SGHAT and FQNNGV. The CDR3 contains 15 residues.

Note on this clonotype: A much larger clone lies a single base off, so this may be a read error. The chain uses TRBV7-9 and TRBJ2-5; no reliable D call. This CDR3 spans 13 amino acids. The germline CDR1 and CDR2 sequences are SEHNR and FQNEAQ (reference sequence). V lost 7 bases and J lost 7, with 16 bases in between. In nucleotides, the CDR3 is TGTGCCAGCATGAAGATGGGGTGGGGGACCCAGTACTTC. Amino acids: CASMKMGWGTQYF.

This clonotype was picked up many times. The rearrangement joins TRBV7-2 to TRBJ2-5; 9 bases are shared with TRBD1. The V gene's germline CDR1 is SGHTA and CDR2 FQGNSA. The CDR3 loop spans 16 amino acids. Trimming at V came to 4 bases and at J to 2 bases, leaving 8 bases not matched to a gene. The DNA of the CDR3 is TGTGCCAGCAGCTCAGGGCCGGGACAGGGACAAGAGACCCAGTACTTC. This translates into CASSSGPGQGQETQYF.

This clonotype has ten or more counts. This chain joins TRBV24-1 and TRBJ2-5; D possibly uses TRBD1 or TRBD2 (5 bases each). The CDR3 covers 12 residues. Germline CDR1 and CDR2: KGHDR and SFDVKD. The V gene lost 7 bases and the J gene lost 4 bases, with 9 bases spanning the gap. As DNA, the CDR3 is TGTGCCACCAGCTATGGGGGAGAGACCCAGTACTTC. Translating gives CATSYGGETQYF.

This clonotype was seen at least ten times. The chain carries TRBV20-1 and TRBJ1-6, with D perhaps matching TRBD1 (6 bases). The ends were cut back, 4 bases at V and 7 bases at J, with 14 bases in the middle. Germline assignment: CDR1 DFQATT and CDR2 SNEGSKA (reference sequence). The CDR3 totals 14 residues. CDR3 residues: CSATPQGRNSPLHF. The CDR3 DNA is TGCAGTGCTACTCCGCAGGGGAGAAATTCACCCCTCCACTTT.

About this clonotype itself: A much larger clone sits a single nucleotide away, making a read error possible. The chain joins TRBV7-2 to TRBJ2-7; 8 positions agree with TRBD2. There are 15 residues in the CDR3. Germline CDR1 SGHTA, CDR2 FQGNSA. CDR3 in amino acids: CASSPGLREAYGQYF. The CDR3 DNA is TGTGCCAGCAGCCCCGGTCTGCGGGAGGCGTACGGGCAGTACTTC.

This clonotype has more than one count but fewer than ten. V is TRBV28 and J is TRBJ2-7; 7 bases match TRBD1. V dropped 5 bases and J dropped 9; count of bases not matched to a gene: 10. This CDR3 contains 13 residues. The V gene's germline CDR1 is MDHEN and CDR2 SYDVKM. CDR3 residues: CASSPHVRTGQYF. CDR3 in DNA: TGTGCCAGCAGTCCTCACGTTCGGACAGGGCAGTACTTC.

This clonotype has at least ten counts. The rearrangement joins TRBV7-2 to TRBJ2-5; 11 nucleotides line up with TRBD2. The germline CDR1 and CDR2 sequences are SGHTA and FQGNSA. The V gene end was trimmed by 2 bases and the J gene end by 2 bases; junction bases not matched to a gene: 10. CDR3 length equals 18 residues. The CDR3 region is CASSLLLAGVGEQETQYF. CDR3 in DNA: TGTGCCAGCAGCTTACTACTAGCGGGAGTGGGAGAACAAGAGACCCAGTACTTC.

This clonotype was seen ten or more times. The gene calls are TRBV20-1 and TRBJ2-7; 7 nucleotides agree with TRBD1. CDR1 and CDR2 (germline): DFQATT, SNEGSKA (reference sequence). This CDR3 is built from 14 residues. J was trimmed by 2 bases and V by 2 bases; bases with no gene match: 6. DNA for the CDR3: TGCAGTGCTAGAAACAGGGGAGTAGCCTACGAGCAGTACTTC. Its translation is CSARNRGVAYEQYF.

V gene TRBV5-6 combines with J gene TRBJ1-2, with D uncertain. The V gene lost 7 bases and the J gene lost 6 bases, with 22 bases spanning the gap. CDR3 length: 15 residues. Germline values: CDR1 SGHDT, CDR2 YYEEEE. This CDR3 reads CASGYFIGPSDGYTF. The DNA of the CDR3 is TGTGCCAGCGGCTATTTCATTGGGCCTTCCGATGGCTACACCTTC.

CDR3 nucleotides: TGCGCCAGCAGCTTGGCGGGAATGGAGCAGTACTTC. This gives the protein CASSLAGMEQYF. The chain couples TRBV5-1 to TRBJ2-7, with D perhaps TRBD2 (5 bases). Germline lookup yields CDR1 SGHRS and CDR2 YFSETQ. The CDR3 extends over 12 amino acids. The V gene lost 0 bases and the J gene lost 7 bases, with 8 bases spanning the gap.

This clonotype appeared a few times. This chain uses TRBV6-5 with TRBJ2-7; the D is unclear. Trimming took 0 bases from V and 6 from J, leaving 9 bases between them. Germline-derived CDR1 and CDR2 are MNHEY and SVGAGI. The CDR3 is 13 residues long. CDR3 in DNA: TGTGCCAGCAGTTACTCTCCCAAATCCGAGCAGTACTTC. This sequence encodes CASSYSPKSEQYF.

Of note for this clonotype: Likely a read error: the CDR3 ends without its conserved phenylalanine or tryptophan. This chain uses TRBV7-9 with TRBJ2-5, with 7 positions matching TRBD1. The germline V gene encodes CDR1 SEHNR and CDR2 FQNEAQ (reference sequence). This CDR3 contains 13 residues. V trimming: 6 bases; J trimming: 5 bases; junction bases outside the gene matches: 6. The CDR3 bases are TGTGCCAGCAGACCGGTACAGGGGGAGACCCAGTACTAC. This encodes CASRPVQGETQYY.

This clonotype was detected ten times or more. The chain uses TRBV2 and TRBJ1-5; D gene uncertain. The CDR3 is 13 amino acids. CDR1 is SNHLY and CDR2 is FYNNEI in the germline V gene. The V and J ends lost 4 bases and 4 bases respectively, with 8 bases between them. For the CDR3, the DNA is TGTGCCAGCAGTGTGGAGAATAATCAGCCCCAGCATTTT. Protein product: CASSVENNQPQHF.